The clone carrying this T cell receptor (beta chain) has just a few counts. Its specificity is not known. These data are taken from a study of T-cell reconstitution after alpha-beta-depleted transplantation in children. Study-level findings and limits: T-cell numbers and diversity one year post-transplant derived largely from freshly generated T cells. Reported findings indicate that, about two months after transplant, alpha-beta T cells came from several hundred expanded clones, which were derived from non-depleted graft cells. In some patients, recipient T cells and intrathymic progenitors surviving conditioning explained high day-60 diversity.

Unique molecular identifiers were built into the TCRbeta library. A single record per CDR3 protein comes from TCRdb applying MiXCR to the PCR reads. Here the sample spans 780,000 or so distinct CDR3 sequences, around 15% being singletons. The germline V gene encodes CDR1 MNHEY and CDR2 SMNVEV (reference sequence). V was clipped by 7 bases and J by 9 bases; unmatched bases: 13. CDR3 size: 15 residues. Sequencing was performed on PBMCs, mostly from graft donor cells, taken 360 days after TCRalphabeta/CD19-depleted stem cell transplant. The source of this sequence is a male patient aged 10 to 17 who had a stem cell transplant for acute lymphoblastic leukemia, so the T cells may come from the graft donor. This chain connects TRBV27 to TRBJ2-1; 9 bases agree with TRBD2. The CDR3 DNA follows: TGTGCCAGCAAGACTGGGACTAGCAGGGCCGGTGAGCAGTTCTTC. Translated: CASKTGTSRAGEQFF.